These 12 T cell receptor beta chains came from one sample sequenced in a study of blood T cell repertoires in COVID-19. Profiled with immunoSEQ multiplex PCR; TCRdb holds only in-frame clones, not every one. This repertoire shows a few hundred thousand clones, roughly 90% found once; its top ten account for about 2%. The sequencing input was peripheral blood. The receptors shown here come from a woman aged 45-59 years with acute or convalescent COVID-19.

This clone has at least ten counts. The CDR3 here is CAISSMETTGELFF. The CDR3 DNA sequence: TGTGCCATCAGTAGCATGGAGACCACCGGGGAGCTGTTTTTT. V is TRBV10-3 and J is TRBJ2-2; D call uncertain. Germline V gene data show CDR1 as ENHRY and CDR2 as SYGVKD. The CDR3 is 14 residues long. The V gene lost 5 bases and the J gene lost 4 bases, with 11 bases spanning the gap.

This rearrangement joins TRBV30 to TRBJ1-4; 9 nucleotides match TRBD1. Trimming cost V 3 bases and J 1 base; bases outside gene matches: 6. In germline, CDR1 is GTSNPN, CDR2 SVGIG (reference sequence). The CDR3 extends over 16 amino acids. The CDR3 DNA is TGTGCCTGGAGGCCGGGACAGGGCGGAACTAATGAAAAACTGTTTTTT. Protein sequence: CAWRPGQGGTNEKLFF.

This CDR3 reads CASSYSMEGGETQYF. For the CDR3, the DNA is TGTGCCAGCAGTTACTCGATGGAAGGAGGAGAGACCCAGTACTTC. The rearrangement joins TRBV6-2 or TRBV6-3 to TRBJ2-5, with D perhaps TRBD2 (5 bases). V lost 0 bases and J 4 bases, leaving 12 bases between the germline ends. Germline loops: CDR1 MNHEY, CDR2 SVGEGT. The length of the CDR3 is 15 residues.

This sequence joins TRBV5-8 and TRBJ2-2, with a weak D call TRBD1 (6 bases). V lost 7 bases, J lost 3 bases, and 10 bases lay in between. Germline V gene lookup returns CDR1 SGHTS and CDR2 YDEGEE. The CDR3 extends over 13 amino acids. The CDR3 loop reads CASGNRDTGELFF. CDR3 coding DNA: TGTGCCAGCGGGAACAGGGACACCGGGGAGCTGTTTTTT.

V is TRBV11-2 and J is TRBJ2-7; tentative D call: TRBD1 (6 bases). There are 15 residues in the CDR3. In germline, CDR1 is SGHAT, CDR2 FQNNGV. V gave up 3 bases and J gave up 2 bases, with 14 bases separating them. CDR3 DNA: TGTGCCAGCAGCTTTACGGACAGCTCTACCTACGAGCAGTACTTC. Amino acid sequence: CASSFTDSSTYEQYF.

The rearrangement uses TRBV19 and TRBJ2-5, with D perhaps matching TRBD1 (6 bases). Trimming took off 4 bases at V and 3 bases at J, with 9 bases between the two ends. CDR1 and CDR2 (germline): LNHDA, SQIVND (reference sequence). The CDR3 is made up of 13 amino acids. The CDR3 region is CASSTRQEETQYF. The DNA of the CDR3 is TGTGCCAGTAGTACAAGACAGGAAGAGACCCAGTACTTC.

The rearrangement links TRBV18 to TRBJ2-7, with D tentatively TRBD1 (5 bases). V was clipped by 4 bases and J by 5 bases, with 18 bases between them. The CDR3 runs 15 residues. The germline gives CDR1 KGHSH, CDR2 LQKENI. The CDR3 is CASSQGQGGIDEQYF. The CDR3 coding sequence is TGTGCCAGCTCACAGGGGCAGGGTGGCATAGACGAGCAGTACTTC.

The CDR3 sequence is CASSRLAGDTQYF. The CDR3 nucleotides are TGTGCCAGCAGTCGACTAGCGGGAGATACGCAGTATTTT. The V gene is TRBV6-2 or TRBV6-3, the J gene TRBJ2-3; TRBD2 matches 10 bases. This CDR3 spans 13 amino acids. The J segment lost 5 bases and the V segment lost 5 bases, leaving 1 base of the junction unmatched. Germline lookup yields CDR1 MNHEY and CDR2 SVGEGT.

The V and J genes are TRBV11-2 and TRBJ2-1, with 7 nucleotides matching TRBD1. The CDR3 is 13 residues long. V shed 8 bases, J shed 7 bases, and the junction held 8 bases outside the gene matches. The germline V gene has CDR1 SGHAT and CDR2 FQNNGV. The CDR3 loop is CASLRQGWNEQFF. DNA for the CDR3: TGTGCCAGCCTACGACAGGGTTGGAATGAGCAGTTCTTC. The whole variable domain, remainder taken from reference TRBV11-2 and TRBJ2-1, is EAGVAQSPRYKIIEKRQSVAFWCNPISGHATLYWYQQILGQGPKLLIQFQNNGVVDDSQLPKDRFSAERLKGVDSTLKIQPAKLEDSAVYLCASLRQGWNEQFFGPGTRLTVL.

The chain has TRBV2 and TRBJ1-3; a weak D match, TRBD1 (5 bases). The CDR3 loop spans 12 amino acids. Trimming removed 9 bases at V and 0 bases at J, with 6 bases between. In germline, CDR1 is SNHLY, CDR2 FYNNEI. CDR3 sequence: CARQVSGNTIYF. The CDR3 nucleotides read TGTGCCAGACAGGTCTCTGGAAACACCATATATTTT.

V usage is TRBV18 and J usage is TRBJ2-6; TRBD1 aligns across 8 bases. This CDR3 region has 16 residues. The J segment lost 2 bases and the V segment lost 6 bases, leaving 6 bases of the junction unmatched. Germline loops: CDR1 KGHSH, CDR2 LQKENI. Here the CDR3 reads CASSSGTGAGANVLTF. As DNA, the CDR3 is TGTGCCAGCTCCTCCGGGACAGGCGCTGGGGCCAACGTCCTGACTTTC. The whole variable domain, filled in from reference TRBV18 and TRBJ2-6, reads NAGVMQNPRHLVRRRGQEARLRCSPMKGHSHVYWYRQLPEEGLKFMVYLQKENIIDESGMPKERFSAEFPKEGPSILRIQQVVRGDSAAYFCASSSGTGAGANVLTFGAGSRLTVL.

The chain recombines TRBV3-1 (or the pseudogene TRBV3-2) with TRBJ2-1; no firm D call. This CDR3 spans 17 amino acids. The V end lost 11 bases, the J end lost 0 bases, and 23 bases lay between the germline ends. Germline CDR1 and CDR2: LGHDT and YNNKEL (reference sequence). CDR3 protein: CAGRSPSSTSSYNEQFF. CDR3 DNA sequence: TGTGCCGGCCGGAGTCCTAGTTCTACGAGCTCCTACAATGAGCAGTTCTTC.